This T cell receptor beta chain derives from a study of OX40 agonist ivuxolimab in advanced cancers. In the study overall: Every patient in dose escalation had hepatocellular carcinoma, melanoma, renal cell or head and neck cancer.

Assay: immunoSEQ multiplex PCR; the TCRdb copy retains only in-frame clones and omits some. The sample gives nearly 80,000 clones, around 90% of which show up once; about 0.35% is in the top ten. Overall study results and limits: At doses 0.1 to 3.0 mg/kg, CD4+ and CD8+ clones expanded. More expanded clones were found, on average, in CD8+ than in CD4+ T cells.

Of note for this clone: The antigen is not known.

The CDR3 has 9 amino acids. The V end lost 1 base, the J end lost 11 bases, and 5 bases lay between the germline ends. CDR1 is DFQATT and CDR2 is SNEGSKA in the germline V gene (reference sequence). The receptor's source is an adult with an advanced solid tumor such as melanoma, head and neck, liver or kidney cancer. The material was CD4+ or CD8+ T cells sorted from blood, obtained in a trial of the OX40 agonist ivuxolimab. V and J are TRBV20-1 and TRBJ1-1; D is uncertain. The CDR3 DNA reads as TGCAGTGCTAGAGCCGGGGCTTTCTTT. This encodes CSARAGAFF.